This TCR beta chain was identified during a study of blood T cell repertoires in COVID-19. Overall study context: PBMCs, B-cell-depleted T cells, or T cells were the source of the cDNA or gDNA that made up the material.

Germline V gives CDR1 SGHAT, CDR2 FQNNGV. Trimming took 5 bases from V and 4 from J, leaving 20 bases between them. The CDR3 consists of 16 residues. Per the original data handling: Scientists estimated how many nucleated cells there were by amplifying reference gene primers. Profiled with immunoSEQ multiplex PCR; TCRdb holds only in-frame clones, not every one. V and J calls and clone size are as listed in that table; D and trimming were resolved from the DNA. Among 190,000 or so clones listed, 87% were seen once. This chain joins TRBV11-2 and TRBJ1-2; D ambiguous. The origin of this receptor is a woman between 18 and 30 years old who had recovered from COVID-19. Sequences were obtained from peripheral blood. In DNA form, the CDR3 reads TGTGCCAGCAGCCAAGCGGGGTTTCCCTGGCCCTATGGCTACACCTTC. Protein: CASSQAGFPWPYGYTF.